Below, one T cell receptor beta chain is given with its context. Measured with immunoSEQ multiplex PCR; TCRdb has only the in-frame clones, and not every one. The repertoire has 140,000 to 150,000 clones, over 65% of them found once; the top ten carry over 5%. This sample is drawn from a study of blood T cell repertoires in COVID-19. Germline CDR1 is MNHEY and CDR2 is SVGAGI. This CDR3 is 12 amino acids long. V dropped 8 bases and J dropped 4; count of bases not matched to a gene: 3. Among Cohort 3 donors, those recovered had two negative PCRs, clearance, or symptom resolution. The source material was PBMCs or T cells enriched from blood (not recorded which). This chain uses TRBV6-5 with TRBJ1-1; the match to TRBD1 covers 8 bases. This TCR was recovered from a woman between 50 and 59 years old who had recovered from COVID-19. The DNA of the CDR3 is TGTGCCAGCCAGGGGGCGCCCACTGAAGCTTTCTTT. Its protein is CASQGAPTEAFF.